The sequence of this T cell receptor (beta chain) was determined in a study of CD8 T cells in ankylosing spondylitis. This clonotype was picked up a small number of times. Its antigen is unidentified. For TCR beta, libraries came from quantitative 5'-RACE with molecular barcodes. TCRdb re-called the 5' RACE reads with MiXCR, one entry per CDR3 protein. The repertoire holds approximately 550,000 distinct CDR3 sequences, with 9.5% to 15% as singletons. With 3 bases removed from V and 8 bases from J, the gap between germline ends came to 8 bases. The germline V gene encodes CDR1 PRHDT and CDR2 FYEKMQ (reference sequence). CDR3 size: 12 residues. Study-wide results and limits: Characteristic of ankylosing spondylitis blood, it appeared, was a TCR beta motif comprising about eight highly homologous variants.

The V call is TRBV13, the J call TRBJ2-1; no firm D call. Sequencing input: blood, either unsorted or a sorted T cell fraction (not recorded which). This TCR was recovered from a male donor with ankylosing spondylitis. CDR3 in amino acids: CASSFSRHEQFF. The CDR3 region has the DNA TGTGCCAGCAGCTTCTCCCGACATGAGCAGTTCTTC.